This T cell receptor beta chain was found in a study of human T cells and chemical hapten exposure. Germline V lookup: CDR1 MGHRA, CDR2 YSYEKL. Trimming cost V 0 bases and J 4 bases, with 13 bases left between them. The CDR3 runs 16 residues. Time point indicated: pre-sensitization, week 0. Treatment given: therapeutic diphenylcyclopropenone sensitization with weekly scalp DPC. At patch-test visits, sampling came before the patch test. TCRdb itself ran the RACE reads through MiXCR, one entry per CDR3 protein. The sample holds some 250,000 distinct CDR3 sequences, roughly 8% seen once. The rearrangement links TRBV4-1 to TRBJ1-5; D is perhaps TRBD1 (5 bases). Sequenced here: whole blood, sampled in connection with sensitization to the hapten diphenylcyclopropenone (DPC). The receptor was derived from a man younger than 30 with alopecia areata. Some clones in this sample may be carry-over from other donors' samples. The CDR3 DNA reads TGCGCCAGCAGCCAAGAAGGGAACGGGGCAAATCAGCCCCAGCATTTT. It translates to CASSQEGNGANQPQHF.